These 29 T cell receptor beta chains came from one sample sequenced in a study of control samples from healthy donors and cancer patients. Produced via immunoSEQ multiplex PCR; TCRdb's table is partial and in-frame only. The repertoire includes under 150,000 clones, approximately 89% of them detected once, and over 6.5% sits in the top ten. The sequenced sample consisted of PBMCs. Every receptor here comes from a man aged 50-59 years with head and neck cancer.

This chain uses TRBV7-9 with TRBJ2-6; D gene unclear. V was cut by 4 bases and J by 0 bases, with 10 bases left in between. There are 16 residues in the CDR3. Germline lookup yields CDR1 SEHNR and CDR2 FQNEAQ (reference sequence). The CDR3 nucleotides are TGTGCCAGCAGCTCGTATCGGCGCTCTGGGGCCAACGTCCTGACTTTC. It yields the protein CASSSYRRSGANVLTF. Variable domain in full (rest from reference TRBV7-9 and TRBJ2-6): DTGVSQNPRHKITKRGQNVTFRCDPISEHNRLYWYRQTLGQGPEFLTYFQNEAQLEKSRLLSDRFSAERPKGSFSTLEIQRTEQGDSAMYLCASSSYRRSGANVLTFGAGSRLTVL.

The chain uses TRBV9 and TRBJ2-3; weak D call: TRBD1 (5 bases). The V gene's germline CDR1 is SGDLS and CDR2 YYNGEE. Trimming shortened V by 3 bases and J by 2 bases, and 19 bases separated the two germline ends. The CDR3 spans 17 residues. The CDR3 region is CASSDPTGREFTDTQYF. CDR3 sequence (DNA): TGTGCCAGCAGCGATCCCACAGGCCGAGAATTCACAGATACGCAGTATTTT.

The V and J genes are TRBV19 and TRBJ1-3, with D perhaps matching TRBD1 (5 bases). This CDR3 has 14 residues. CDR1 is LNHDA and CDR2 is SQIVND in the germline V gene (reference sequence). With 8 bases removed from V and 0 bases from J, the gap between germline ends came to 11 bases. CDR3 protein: CASGTGSSGNTIYF. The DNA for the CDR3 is TGTGCCAGTGGGACGGGGAGCTCTGGAAACACCATATATTTT.

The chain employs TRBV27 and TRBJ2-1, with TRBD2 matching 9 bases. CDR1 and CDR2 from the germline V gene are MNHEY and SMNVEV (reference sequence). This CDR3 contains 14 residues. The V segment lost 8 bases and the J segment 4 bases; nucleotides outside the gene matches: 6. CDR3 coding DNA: TGTGCCAGCGGGGCGGGAGGGGGGTACAATGAGCAGTTCTTC. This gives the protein CASGAGGGYNEQFF.

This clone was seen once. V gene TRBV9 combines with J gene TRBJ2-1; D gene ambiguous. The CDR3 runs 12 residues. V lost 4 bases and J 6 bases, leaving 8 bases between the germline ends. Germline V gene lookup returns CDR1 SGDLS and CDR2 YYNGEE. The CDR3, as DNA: TGTGCCAGCAGCCTCGACGGCAATGAGCAGTTCTTC. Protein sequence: CASSLDGNEQFF. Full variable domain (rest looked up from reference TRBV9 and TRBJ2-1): DSGVTQTPKHLITATGQRVTLRCSPRSGDLSVYWYQQSLDQGLQFLIQYYNGEERAKGNILERFSAQQFPDLHSELNLSSLELGDSALYFCASSLDGNEQFFGPGTRLTVL.

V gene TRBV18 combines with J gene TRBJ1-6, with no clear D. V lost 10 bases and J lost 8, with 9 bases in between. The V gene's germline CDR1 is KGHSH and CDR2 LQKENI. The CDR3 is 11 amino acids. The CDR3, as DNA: TGTGCCACCTCCGGGGATTCACCCCTCCACTTT. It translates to CATSGDSPLHF.

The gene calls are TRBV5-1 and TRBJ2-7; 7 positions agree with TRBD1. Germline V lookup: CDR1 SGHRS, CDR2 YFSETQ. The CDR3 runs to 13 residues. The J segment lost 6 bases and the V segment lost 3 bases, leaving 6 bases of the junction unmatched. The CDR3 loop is CASSWTGDGEQYF. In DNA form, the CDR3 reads TGCGCCAGCAGCTGGACAGGTGATGGCGAGCAGTACTTC.

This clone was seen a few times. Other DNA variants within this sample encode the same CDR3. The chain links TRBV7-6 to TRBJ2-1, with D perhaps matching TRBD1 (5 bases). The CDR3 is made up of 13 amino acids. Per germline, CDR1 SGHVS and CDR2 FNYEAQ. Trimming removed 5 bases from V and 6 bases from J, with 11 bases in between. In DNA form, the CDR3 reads TGTGCCAGCAGCCCAAGACAGTTCAATGAGCAGTTCTTC. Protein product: CASSPRQFNEQFF.

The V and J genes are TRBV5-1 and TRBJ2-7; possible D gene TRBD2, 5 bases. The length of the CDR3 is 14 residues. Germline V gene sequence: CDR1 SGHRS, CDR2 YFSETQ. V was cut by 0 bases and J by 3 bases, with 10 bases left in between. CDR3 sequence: CASSLDPDYYEQYF. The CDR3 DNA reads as TGCGCCAGCAGCTTGGACCCAGACTACTACGAGCAGTACTTC.

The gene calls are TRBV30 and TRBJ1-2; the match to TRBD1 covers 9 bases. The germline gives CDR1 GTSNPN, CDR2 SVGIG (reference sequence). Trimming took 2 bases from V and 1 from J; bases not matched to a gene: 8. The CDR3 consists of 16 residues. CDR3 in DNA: TGTGCCTGGAGTCCGGGACAGGGTTTGTATAACTATGGCTACACCTTC. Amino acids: CAWSPGQGLYNYGYTF. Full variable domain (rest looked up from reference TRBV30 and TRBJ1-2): SQTIHQWPATLVQPVGSPLSLECTVEGTSNPNLYWYRQAAGRGLQLLFYSVGIGQISSEVPQNLSASRPQDRQFILSSKKLLLSDSGFYLCAWSPGQGLYNYGYTFGSGTRLTVV.

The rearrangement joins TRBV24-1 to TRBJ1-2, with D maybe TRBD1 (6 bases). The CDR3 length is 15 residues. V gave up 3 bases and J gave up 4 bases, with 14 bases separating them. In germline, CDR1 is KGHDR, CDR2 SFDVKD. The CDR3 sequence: CATSDPDGGAYGYTF. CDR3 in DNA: TGTGCCACCAGTGATCCCGATGGGGGGGCCTATGGCTACACCTTC.

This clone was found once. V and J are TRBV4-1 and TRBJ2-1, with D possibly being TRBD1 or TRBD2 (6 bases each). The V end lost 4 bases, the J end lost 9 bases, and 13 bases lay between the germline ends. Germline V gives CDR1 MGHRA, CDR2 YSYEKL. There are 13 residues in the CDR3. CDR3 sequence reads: CASSPLGGIEQFF. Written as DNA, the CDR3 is TGCGCCAGCAGCCCCCTGGGGGGCATTGAGCAGTTCTTC.

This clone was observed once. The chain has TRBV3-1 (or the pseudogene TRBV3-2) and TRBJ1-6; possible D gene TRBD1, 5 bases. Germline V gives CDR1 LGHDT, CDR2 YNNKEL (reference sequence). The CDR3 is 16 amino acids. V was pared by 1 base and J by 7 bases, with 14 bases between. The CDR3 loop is CASSQGGGDGNSPLHF. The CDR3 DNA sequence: TGTGCCAGCAGCCAAGGGGGAGGGGATGGGAATTCACCCCTCCACTTT.

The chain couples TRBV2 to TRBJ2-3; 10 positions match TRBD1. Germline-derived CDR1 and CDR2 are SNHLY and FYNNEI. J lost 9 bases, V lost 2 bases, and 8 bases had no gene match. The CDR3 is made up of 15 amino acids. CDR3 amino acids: CASSELPRGQGTQYF. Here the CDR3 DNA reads TGTGCCAGCAGTGAATTACCCCGGGGACAGGGGACGCAGTATTTT.

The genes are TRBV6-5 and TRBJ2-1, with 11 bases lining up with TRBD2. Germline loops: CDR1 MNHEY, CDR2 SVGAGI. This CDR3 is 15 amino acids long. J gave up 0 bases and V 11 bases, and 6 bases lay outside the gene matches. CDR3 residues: CAGRTSGFSYNEQFF. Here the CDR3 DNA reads TGTGCCGGGCGGACTAGCGGGTTCTCCTACAATGAGCAGTTCTTC.

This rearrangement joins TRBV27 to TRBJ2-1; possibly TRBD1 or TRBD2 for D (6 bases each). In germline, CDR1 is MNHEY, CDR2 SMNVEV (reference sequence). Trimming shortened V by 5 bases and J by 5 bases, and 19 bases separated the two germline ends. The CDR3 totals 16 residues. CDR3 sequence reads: CASSPYLRGPHNEQFF. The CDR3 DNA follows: TGTGCCAGCAGTCCCTACCTACGGGGGCCCCACAATGAGCAGTTCTTC.

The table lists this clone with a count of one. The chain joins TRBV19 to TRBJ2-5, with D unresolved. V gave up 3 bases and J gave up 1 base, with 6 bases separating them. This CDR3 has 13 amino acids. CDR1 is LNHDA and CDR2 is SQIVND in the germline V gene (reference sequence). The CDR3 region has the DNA TGTGCCAGTAGTATTGTGGGCCAAGAGACCCAGTACTTC. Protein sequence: CASSIVGQETQYF.

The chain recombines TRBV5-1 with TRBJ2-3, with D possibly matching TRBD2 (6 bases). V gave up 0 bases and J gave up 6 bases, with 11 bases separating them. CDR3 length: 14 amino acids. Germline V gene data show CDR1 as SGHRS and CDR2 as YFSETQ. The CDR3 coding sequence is TGCGCCAGCAGCTTGGGACTAGGAGTTGATACGCAGTATTTT. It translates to CASSLGLGVDTQYF.

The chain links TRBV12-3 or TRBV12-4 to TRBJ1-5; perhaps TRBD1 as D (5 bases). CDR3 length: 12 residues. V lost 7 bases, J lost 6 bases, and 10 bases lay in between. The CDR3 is CASTVGGQPQHF. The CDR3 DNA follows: TGTGCCAGCACAGTGGGGGGTCAGCCCCAGCATTTT.

The CDR3 loop is CSVEPNSGNTIYF. The CDR3 DNA follows: TGCAGCGTTGAACCTAACTCTGGAAACACCATATATTTT. The chain couples TRBV29-1 to TRBJ1-3; D gene ambiguous. Trimming left V 2 bases short and J 0 bases short, with 5 bases between. The CDR3 consists of 13 residues. Germline loops: CDR1 SQVTM, CDR2 ANQGSEA.

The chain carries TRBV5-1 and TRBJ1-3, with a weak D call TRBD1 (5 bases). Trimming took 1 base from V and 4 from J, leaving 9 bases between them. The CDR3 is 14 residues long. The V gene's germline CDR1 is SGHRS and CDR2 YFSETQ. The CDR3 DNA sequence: TGCGCCAGCAGCTTGAACAGGCTGGGAAACACCATATATTTT. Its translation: CASSLNRLGNTIYF.

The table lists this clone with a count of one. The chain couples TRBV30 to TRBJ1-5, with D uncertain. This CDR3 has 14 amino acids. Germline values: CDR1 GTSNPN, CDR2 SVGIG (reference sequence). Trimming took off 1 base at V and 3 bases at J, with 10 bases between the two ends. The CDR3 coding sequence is TGTGCCTGGAGTGCCAACAGTTACAATCAGCCCCAGCATTTT. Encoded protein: CAWSANSYNQPQHF.

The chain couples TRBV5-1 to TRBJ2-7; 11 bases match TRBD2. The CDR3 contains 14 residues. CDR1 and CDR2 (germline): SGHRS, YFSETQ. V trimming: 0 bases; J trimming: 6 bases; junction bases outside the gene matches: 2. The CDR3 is CASSLELAGAEQYF. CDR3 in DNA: TGCGCCAGCAGCTTGGAACTAGCGGGAGCCGAGCAGTACTTC.

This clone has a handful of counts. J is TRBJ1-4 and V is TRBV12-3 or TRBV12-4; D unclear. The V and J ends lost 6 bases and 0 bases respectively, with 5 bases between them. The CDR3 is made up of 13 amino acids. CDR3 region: CASSLATNEKLFF. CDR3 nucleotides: TGTGCCAGCAGCCTTGCAACTAATGAAAAACTGTTTTTT.

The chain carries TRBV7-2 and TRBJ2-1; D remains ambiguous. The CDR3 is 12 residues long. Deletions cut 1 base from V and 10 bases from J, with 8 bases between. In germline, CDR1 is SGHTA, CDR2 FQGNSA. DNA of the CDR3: TGTGCCAGCAGCTTAGTGGCTAGGGAGCAGTTCTTC. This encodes CASSLVAREQFF.

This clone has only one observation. This chain's CDR3 is CASTRLAGGAYNEQFF. Written as DNA, the CDR3 is TGCGCCAGCACCAGACTAGCGGGAGGGGCCTACAATGAGCAGTTCTTC. The V and J genes are TRBV5-1 and TRBJ2-1, with 14 bases lining up with TRBD2. J was trimmed by 2 bases and V by 6 bases; bases with no gene match: 4. The CDR3 totals 16 residues. Germline V gives CDR1 SGHRS, CDR2 YFSETQ.

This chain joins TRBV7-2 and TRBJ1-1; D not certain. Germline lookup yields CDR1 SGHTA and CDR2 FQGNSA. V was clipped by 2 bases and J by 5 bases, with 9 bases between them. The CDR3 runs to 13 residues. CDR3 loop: CASSLMVRTEAFF. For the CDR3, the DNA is TGTGCCAGCAGCTTAATGGTGCGGACTGAAGCTTTCTTT. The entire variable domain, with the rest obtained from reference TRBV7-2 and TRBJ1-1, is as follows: GAGVSQSPSNKVTEKGKDVELRCDPISGHTALYWYRQSLGQGLEFLIYFQGNSAPDKSGLPSDRFSAERTGGSVSTLTIQRTQQEDSAVYLCASSLMVRTEAFFGQGTRLTVV.

Here the CDR3 DNA reads TGTGCCAGCAGTTTAGGCCCGGGACAGGCCTACGAGCAGTACTTC. It codes for CASSLGPGQAYEQYF. The chain employs TRBV28 and TRBJ2-7, with 8 bases fitting TRBD1. Trimming cost V 2 bases and J 2 bases; bases outside gene matches: 5. This CDR3 is 15 amino acids long. CDR1 and CDR2 from the germline V gene are MDHEN and SYDVKM.

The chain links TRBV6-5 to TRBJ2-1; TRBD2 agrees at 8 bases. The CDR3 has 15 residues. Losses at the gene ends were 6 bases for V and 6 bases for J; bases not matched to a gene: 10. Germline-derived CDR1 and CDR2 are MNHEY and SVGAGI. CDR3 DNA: TGTGCCAGCAGCCCCCGGGGAGCGGGAGTCAATGAGCAGTTCTTC. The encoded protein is CASSPRGAGVNEQFF.